A selection of T cell receptor beta chains follows, all from one sample in a study of T-cell memory formation after mild COVID-19. Each CDR3 protein is one row after TCRdb ran MiXCR on the 5' RACE reads. Among roughly 560,000 distinct CDR3 sequences listed, around 21% were seen once. Sample: PBMCs or a T cell subset sorted from them (not recorded which). These TCRs come from an adult woman who had mild COVID-19 (a few samples of this study predate the infection). Cell type and time point are not known. Each CDR3 is given with its conserved first and last residue.

V gene	J gene	CDR3 protein
TRBV9	TRBJ2-1	CASSTGDYNEQFF
TRBV2	TRBJ1-1	CASKTPNRANTEAFF
TRBV30	TRBJ1-5	CAWSWGGSPRQPQHF
TRBV7-9	TRBJ1-2	CASSLPWANF
TRBV2	TRBJ1-5	CASRAIAGTGNQPQHF
TRBV27	TRBJ1-5	CASSPPAGGYQPQHF
TRBV2	TRBJ2-2	CATEGLAVAGELFF
TRBV25-1	TRBJ2-3	CASSAGQGGEWADTQYF
TRBV15	TRBJ2-4	CATSRERFLYF
TRBV6-5	TRBJ2-1	CASSYSASGGGNEQFF
TRBV20-1	TRBJ1-6	CSARDEAGGSSPLHF
TRBV7-2	TRBJ2-7	CASSYTGAAYEQYF
TRBV7-2	TRBJ1-5	CASSLAGNSNQPQHF
TRBV7-8	TRBJ2-2	CASSRDSPNTGELFF
TRBV7-9	TRBJ2-7	CASSWGQLPYEQYF
TRBV10-3	TRBJ2-5	CAIRSTGREETQYF
TRBV7-2	TRBJ1-2	CASSEGTGRPYGYTF
TRBV7-3	TRBJ2-1	CASSLGTLNEQFF
TRBV21-1	TRBJ2-5	CASSLAGGGCGQETQYF
TRBV5-1	TRBJ2-3	CASSSTRDRVWDTQYF
TRBV12-3/TRBV12-4	TRBJ2-2	CASSLGQGANGELFF
TRBV6-5	TRBJ2-2	CASSPGPEVRTGELFF
TRBV3-1	TRBJ2-1	CASSQDSSAPLF
TRBV6-6	TRBJ1-4	CASSYSRGAGPEKLFF
TRBV7-2	TRBJ2-2	CASSFRTGATGELFF
TRBV6-5	TRBJ2-1	CASSYSNGGQQFF